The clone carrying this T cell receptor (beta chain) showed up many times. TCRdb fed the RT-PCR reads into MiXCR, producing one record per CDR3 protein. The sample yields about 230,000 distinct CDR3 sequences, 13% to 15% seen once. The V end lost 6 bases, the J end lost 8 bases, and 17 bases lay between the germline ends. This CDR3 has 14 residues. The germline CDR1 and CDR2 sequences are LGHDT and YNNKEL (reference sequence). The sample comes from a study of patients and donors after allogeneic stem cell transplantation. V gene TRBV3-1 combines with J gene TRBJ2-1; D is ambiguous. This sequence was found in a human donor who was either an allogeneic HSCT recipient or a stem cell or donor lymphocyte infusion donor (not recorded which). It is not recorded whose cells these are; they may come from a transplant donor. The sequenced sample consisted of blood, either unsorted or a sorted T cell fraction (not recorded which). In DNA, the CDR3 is TGTGCCAGCAGGCCATCTGCTAGGAAGGATGAGCAGTTCTTC. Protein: CASRPSARKDEQFF.